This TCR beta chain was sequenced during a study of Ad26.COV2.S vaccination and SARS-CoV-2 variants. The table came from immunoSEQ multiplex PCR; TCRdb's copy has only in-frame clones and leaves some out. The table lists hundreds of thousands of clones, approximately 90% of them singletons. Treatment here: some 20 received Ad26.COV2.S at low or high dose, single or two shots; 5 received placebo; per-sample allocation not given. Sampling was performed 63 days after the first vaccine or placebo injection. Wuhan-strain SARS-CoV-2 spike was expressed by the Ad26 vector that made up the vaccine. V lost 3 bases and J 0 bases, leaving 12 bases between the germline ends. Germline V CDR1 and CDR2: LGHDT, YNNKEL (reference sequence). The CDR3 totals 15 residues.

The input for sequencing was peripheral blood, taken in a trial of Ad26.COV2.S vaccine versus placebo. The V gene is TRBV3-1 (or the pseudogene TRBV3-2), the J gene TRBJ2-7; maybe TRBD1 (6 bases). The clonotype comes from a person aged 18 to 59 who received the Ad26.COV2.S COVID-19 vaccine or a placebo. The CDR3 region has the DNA TGTGCCAGCAGCCACCTTACAGGGCCCTCCTACGAGCAGTACTTC. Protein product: CASSHLTGPSYEQYF.